This T cell receptor (beta chain) was profiled in a study of OX40 agonist ivuxolimab in advanced cancers. Repertoires were generated with immunoSEQ multiplex PCR, while TCRdb's copy carries only in-frame clones and drops some. This sample carries 15,000 to 20,000 clones, approximately 85% of them seen once, and the ten largest clones take 25% to 35%. Trimming took 0 bases from V and 5 from J, leaving 11 bases between them. This CDR3 is built from 14 residues. From germline, CDR1 is SGHNT and CDR2 YYREEE (reference sequence). Sequenced material: CD4+ or CD8+ T cells sorted from blood, taken in a trial of the OX40 agonist ivuxolimab. The source of this sequence is an adult with an advanced solid tumor such as melanoma, head and neck, liver or kidney cancer. This chain connects TRBV5-4 to TRBJ1-1; D is undetermined. The CDR3 spells CASSLELSATEAFF. DNA of the CDR3: TGTGCCAGCAGCTTGGAGCTTTCAGCGACTGAAGCTTTCTTT.